These 2 T cell receptor beta chains share one sample of origin, sequenced in a study of OX40 agonist ivuxolimab in advanced cancers. Produced via immunoSEQ multiplex PCR; TCRdb's table is partial and in-frame only. The sample holds 80,000 to 100,000 clones, about nine tenths seen once. The starting material was CD4+ or CD8+ T cells sorted from blood, obtained in a trial of the OX40 agonist ivuxolimab. These receptor sequences come from an adult with an advanced solid tumor such as melanoma, head and neck, liver or kidney cancer.

This chain connects TRBV28 to TRBJ1-5; a weak D match, TRBD1 (5 bases). V lost 6 bases and J lost 7, with 13 bases in between. The CDR3 sequence is 13 residues long. Germline V CDR1 and CDR2: MDHEN, SYDVKM. The CDR3 DNA sequence: TGTGCCAGCAGGTGGGGACCCTTCCAGCCCCAGCATTTT. Its protein is CASRWGPFQPQHF. Looking up the rest from reference TRBV28 and TRBJ1-5 gives the full variable domain: DVKVTQSSRYLVKRTGEKVFLECVQDMDHENMFWYRQDPGLGLRLIYFSYDVKMKEKGDIPEGYSVSREKKERFSLILESASTNQTSMYLCASRWGPFQPQHFGDGTRLSIL.

The CDR3 nucleotides are TGTGCTTCATCTCGGGGGGCGTACGAGCAGTACTTC. This gives the protein CASSRGAYEQYF. The chain joins TRBV30 to TRBJ2-7; D perhaps matches TRBD2 (7 bases). CDR3 size: 12 residues. The germline V gene encodes CDR1 GTSNPN and CDR2 SVGIG (reference sequence).